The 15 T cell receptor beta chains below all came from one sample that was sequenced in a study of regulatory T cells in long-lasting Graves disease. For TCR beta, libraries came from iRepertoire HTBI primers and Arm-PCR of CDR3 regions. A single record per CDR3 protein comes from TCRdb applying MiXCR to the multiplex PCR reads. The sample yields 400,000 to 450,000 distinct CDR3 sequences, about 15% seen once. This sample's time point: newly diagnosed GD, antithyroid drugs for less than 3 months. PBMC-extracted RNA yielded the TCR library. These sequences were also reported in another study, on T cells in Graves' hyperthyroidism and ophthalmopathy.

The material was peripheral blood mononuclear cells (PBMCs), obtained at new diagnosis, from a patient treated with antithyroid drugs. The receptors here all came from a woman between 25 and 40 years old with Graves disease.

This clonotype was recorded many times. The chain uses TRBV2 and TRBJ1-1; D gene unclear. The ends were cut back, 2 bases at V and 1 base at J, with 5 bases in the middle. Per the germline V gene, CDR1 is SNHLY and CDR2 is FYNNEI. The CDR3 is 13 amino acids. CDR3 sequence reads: CASSERENTEAFF. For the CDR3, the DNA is TGTGCCAGCAGTGAAAGGGAGAACACTGAAGCTTTCTTT.

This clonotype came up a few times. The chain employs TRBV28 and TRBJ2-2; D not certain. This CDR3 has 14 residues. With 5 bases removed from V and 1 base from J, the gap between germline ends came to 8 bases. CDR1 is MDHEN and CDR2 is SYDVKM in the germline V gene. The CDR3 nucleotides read TGTGCCAGCAGTCACGGCGGGAACACCGGGGAGCTGTTTTTT. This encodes CASSHGGNTGELFF.

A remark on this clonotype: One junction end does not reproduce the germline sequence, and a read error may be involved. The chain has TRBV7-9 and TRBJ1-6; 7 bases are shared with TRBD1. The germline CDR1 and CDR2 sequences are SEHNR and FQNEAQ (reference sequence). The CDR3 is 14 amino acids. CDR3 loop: CAGGVSSYNSPLHF. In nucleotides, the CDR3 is TGCGCAGGGGGGGTGAGCTCCTATAATTCACCCCTCCACTTT.

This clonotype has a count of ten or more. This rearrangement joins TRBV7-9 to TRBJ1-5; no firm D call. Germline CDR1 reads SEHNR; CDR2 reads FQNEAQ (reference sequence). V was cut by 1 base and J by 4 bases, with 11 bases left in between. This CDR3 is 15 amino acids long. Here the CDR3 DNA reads TGTGCCAGCAGCTTAGGTGAGGGCCGAAATCAGCCCCAGCATTTT. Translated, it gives CASSLGEGRNQPQHF. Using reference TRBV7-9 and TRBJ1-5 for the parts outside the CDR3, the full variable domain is DTGVSQNPRHKITKRGQNVTFRCDPISEHNRLYWYRQTLGQGPEFLTYFQNEAQLEKSRLLSDRFSAERPKGSFSTLEIQRTEQGDSAMYLCASSLGEGRNQPQHFGDGTRLSIL.

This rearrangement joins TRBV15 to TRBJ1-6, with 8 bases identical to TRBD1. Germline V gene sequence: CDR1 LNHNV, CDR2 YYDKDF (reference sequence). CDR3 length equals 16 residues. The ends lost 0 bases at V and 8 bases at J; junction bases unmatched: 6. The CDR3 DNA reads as TGTGCCACCAGCAGAGATGACAGGGGTTTTGATTCACCCCTCCACTTT. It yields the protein CATSRDDRGFDSPLHF.

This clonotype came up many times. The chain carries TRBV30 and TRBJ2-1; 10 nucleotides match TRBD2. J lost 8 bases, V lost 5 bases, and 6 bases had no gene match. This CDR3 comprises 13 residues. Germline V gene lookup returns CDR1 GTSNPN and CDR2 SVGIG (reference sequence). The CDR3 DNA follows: TGTGCCTGGGCTAGCGGGAGTAGCTATGAGCAGTTCTTC. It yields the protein CAWASGSSYEQFF. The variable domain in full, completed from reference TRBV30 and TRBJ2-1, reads SQTIHQWPATLVQPVGSPLSLECTVEGTSNPNLYWYRQAAGRGLQLLFYSVGIGQISSEVPQNLSASRPQDRQFILSSKKLLLSDSGFYLCAWASGSSYEQFFGPGTRLTVL.

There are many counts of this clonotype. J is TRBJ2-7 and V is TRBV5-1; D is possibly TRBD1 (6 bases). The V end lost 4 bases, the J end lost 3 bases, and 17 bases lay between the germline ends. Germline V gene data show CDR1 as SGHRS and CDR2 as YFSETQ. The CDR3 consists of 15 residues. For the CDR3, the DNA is TGCGCCAGCAGCCAAACAGGGCCGGGCCTCTACGAGCAGTACTTC. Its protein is CASSQTGPGLYEQYF.

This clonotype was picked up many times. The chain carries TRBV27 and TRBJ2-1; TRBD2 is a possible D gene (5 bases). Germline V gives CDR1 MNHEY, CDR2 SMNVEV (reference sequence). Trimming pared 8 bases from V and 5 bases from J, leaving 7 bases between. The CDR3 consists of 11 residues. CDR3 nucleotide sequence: TGTGCCAGCTTCGGGGACAATGAGCAGTTCTTC. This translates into CASFGDNEQFF.

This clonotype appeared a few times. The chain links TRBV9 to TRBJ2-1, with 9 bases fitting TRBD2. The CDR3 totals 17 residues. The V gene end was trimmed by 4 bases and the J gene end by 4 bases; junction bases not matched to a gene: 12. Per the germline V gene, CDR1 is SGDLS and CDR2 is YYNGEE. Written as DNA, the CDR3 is TGTGCCAGCAGCTCAGGAGCGGGAGGTTCTGGATACAATGAGCAGTTCTTC. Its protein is CASSSGAGGSGYNEQFF.

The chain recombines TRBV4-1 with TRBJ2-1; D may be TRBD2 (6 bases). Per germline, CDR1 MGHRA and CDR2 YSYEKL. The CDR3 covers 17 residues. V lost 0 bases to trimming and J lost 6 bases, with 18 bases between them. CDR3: CASSQDASETELNEQFF. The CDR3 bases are TGCGCCAGCAGCCAAGATGCTAGCGAGACTGAACTCAATGAGCAGTTCTTC.

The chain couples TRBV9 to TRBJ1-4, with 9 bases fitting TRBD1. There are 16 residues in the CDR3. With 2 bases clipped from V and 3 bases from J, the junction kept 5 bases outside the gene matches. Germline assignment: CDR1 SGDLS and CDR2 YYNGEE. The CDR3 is CASSVGTGFANEKLFF. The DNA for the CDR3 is TGTGCCAGCAGCGTGGGGACAGGGTTTGCTAATGAAAAACTGTTTTTT.

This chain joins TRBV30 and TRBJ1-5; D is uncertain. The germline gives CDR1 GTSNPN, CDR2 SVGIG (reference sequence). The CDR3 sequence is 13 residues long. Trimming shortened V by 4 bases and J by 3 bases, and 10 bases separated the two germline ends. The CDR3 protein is CAWKAGNNQPQHF. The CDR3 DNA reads TGTGCCTGGAAAGCCGGGAACAATCAGCCCCAGCATTTT.

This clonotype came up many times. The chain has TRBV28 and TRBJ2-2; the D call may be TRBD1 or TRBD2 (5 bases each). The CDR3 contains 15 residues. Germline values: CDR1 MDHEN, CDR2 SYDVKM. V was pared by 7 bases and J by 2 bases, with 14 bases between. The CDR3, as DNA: TGTGCCAGCATCACGGGACGGTTAAACACCGGGGAGCTGTTTTTT. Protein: CASITGRLNTGELFF.

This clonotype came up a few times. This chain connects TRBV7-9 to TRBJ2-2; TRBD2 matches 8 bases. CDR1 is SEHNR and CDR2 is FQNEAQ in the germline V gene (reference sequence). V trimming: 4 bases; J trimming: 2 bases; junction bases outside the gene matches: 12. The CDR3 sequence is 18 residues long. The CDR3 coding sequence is TGTGCCAGCAGCTCCCAACACGGGAGGGCCGAAAACACCGGGGAGCTGTTTTTT. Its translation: CASSSQHGRAENTGELFF.

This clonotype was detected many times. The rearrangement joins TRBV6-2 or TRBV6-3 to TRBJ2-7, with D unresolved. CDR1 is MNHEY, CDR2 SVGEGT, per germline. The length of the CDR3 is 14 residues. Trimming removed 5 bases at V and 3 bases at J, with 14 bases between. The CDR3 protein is CASSLSPANYEQYF. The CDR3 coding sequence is TGTGCCAGCAGTCTGAGCCCGGCGAACTACGAGCAGTACTTC.